The entry that follows covers one T cell receptor beta chain sequence. Trimming removed 6 bases from V and 13 bases from J; junction bases left unmatched: 6. In germline, CDR1 is LNHDA, CDR2 SQIVND (reference sequence). This CDR3 is built from 13 residues. The sample belongs to a study of shared clonotypes between healthy human individuals. TCRdb's table, derived via immunoSEQ multiplex PCR, lists solely in-frame clones and lacks some. The sample has about 2.4 million clones, approximately 90% seen once; the top ten hold about 0.13%. This sequence joins TRBV19 and TRBJ2-1; 13 positions match TRBD2. Sequenced sample: naive CD4+ T cells sorted from blood. The subset denotes: CD45RA+ positively selected. The TCR sequence derives from a man between 18 and 29 years old in good health. CDR3 in amino acids: CASSQTSGGSQFF. The CDR3 coding sequence is TGTGCCAGTAGCCAGACTAGCGGGGGGAGCCAGTTCTTC.